This TCR beta chain was identified during a study of cytomegalovirus exposure and HLA in healthy donors (dated 2017 in TCRdb). Concerning the study at large: The 666 repertoires of the first cohort and the 120 validation repertoires were produced on the same platform, according to a later analysis. The study aimed to test whether signatures of past pathogen exposure could be identified by cataloging public T cell receptors. To predict cytomegalovirus infection status, the study brought together high-throughput TCR immunosequencing, statistical association of individual TCRs with disease status, and machine learning. Besides the first cohort of roughly 700 subjects, a separate validation cohort made up of about 120 different subjects was used. Study-wide findings and limitations: In vitro tests confirmed that three of the cytomegalovirus-associated TCR beta chains recognize cytomegalovirus antigens. In a later analysis, TCRs clustered in the first cohort were found to also tend to co-occur in the 100 to 150 validation repertoires, with roughly 93% of cluster scores above 0. Most TCR sequences were seen in very few donors, while some public TCRs were found in many individuals. The study listed 164 TCR beta chains as associated with cytomegalovirus. According to the authors, the approach could potentially be generalized to other disease states and immunological phenotypes. In both the original and validation cohorts, the classifier was reported to diagnose cytomegalovirus status with high specificity and sensitivity. A later analysis lacked HLA typing for the validation cohort, so it scored co-occurrence in that cohort across all 120 or so repertoires.

Separate from the approximately 700-subject first cohort, the validation cohort of about 110 subjects was the group to which the donors belonged. Worth noting for this clone: Its antigen has not been determined. Within one base of it there is no much larger clone, and no base qualities were kept.

Reading from cysteine to phenylalanine, the CDR3 counts 14 amino acids. Kept here is only the CDR3 DNA, which spans 42 bases and is read in frame from base 1. From the germline V gene (reference sequence), CDR1 is LNHNV and CDR2 is YYDKDF. The V and J ends are trimmed by 3 bases and 4 bases, leaving 9 bases between them. Libraries were made using the immunoSEQ multiplex PCR assay. As for the authors' bioinformatics: A statistical classification framework was built for diagnosing cytomegalovirus status from the catalog of TCR beta chain sequences. The clones in this table, taken by TCRdb from immuneACCESS, are in-frame only. Not every clone is retained; where verified, under half of the shortfall comes from an unresolved V gene, and the cause of the rest is unknown. The V and J calls and clone size come from that table; D and trimming were worked out from the DNA. The sample data list more than 85,000 clones, and about nine tenths of these were observed just once. Of the sample, 1.5% to 2% falls within the top ten clones.

This sequence originates from a woman between 18 and 29 years old in good health and CMV-seronegative. The sequenced sample was PBMCs. The chain couples TRBV15 to TRBJ1-4, and perhaps TRBD1 as D gene, on 5 matching bases. Here is the DNA: TGTGCCACCAGCAGTAAGGGGCTTAATGAAAAACTGTTTTTT. This sequence encodes CATSSKGLNEKLFF. Beyond the CDR3, the reference TRBV15 and TRBJ1-4 genes provide the residues; the full variable domain reads: DAMVIQNPRYQVTQFGKPVTLSCSQTLNHNVMYWYQQKSSQAPKLLFHYYDKDFNNEADTPDNFQSRRPNTSFCFLDIRSPGLGDTAMYLCATSSKGLNEKLFFGSGTQLSVL.